These T cell receptor beta chains were read from a single sample in a study of blood T cells in healthy people across ages. MiXCR, applied by TCRdb to the 5' RACE reads, yields one record per CDR3 protein. This sample has 650,000 to 800,000 distinct CDR3 sequences, with approximately 52% found just once. The sequencing input was blood. The receptor set was obtained from a woman aged 80 or older in good health. Each CDR3 is given with its conserved first and last residue. The D gene is left open where the match is weak. Size is omitted from some rows. Given values are once, few, many or a class for expanded clones.

D,V,size,J,DNA,CDR3
.,TRBV2,.,TRBJ1-5,TGTGTCAGCAGTGCCCAGAGCATTCTGAATCAGCCCCAGCATTTT,CVSSAQSILNQPQHF
.,TRBV7-2,few,TRBJ2-5,TGTGCCAGCAGCTTAGACTCGGGCCTCCCCGGCATTGAGCAGTACTTC,CASSLDSGLPGIEQYF
.,TRBV30,.,TRBJ2-5,TGTGCCTGGAGTGTACAGAGCTCGGAGACCCAGTACTTC,CAWSVQSSETQYF
.,TRBV10-2,few,TRBJ1-6,TGCGCCAGCAGTGAGTCTGGAGGGAGTTCACCCCTCCACTTT,CASSESGGSSPLHF
.,TRBV29-1,few,TRBJ2-5,TGCAGCGTTGAAACCCTAGCGAGGGTCCAGTACTTC,CSVETLARVQYF
.,TRBV13,.,TRBJ2-3,TGTGCCAGCAATCTGAGGGGGGGAGCGGGACCAGATACGCAGTATTTT,CASNLRGGAGPDTQYF
.,TRBV29-1,few,TRBJ2-2,TGCAGCGTTGCCCAGCGTGCGAACACCGGGGAGCTGTTTTTT,CSVAQRANTGELFF
TRBD2,TRBV19,few,TRBJ2-7,TGTGCCAGCAGAAGCGGGAGGGGCTACGAGCAGTACTTC,CASRSGRGYEQYF
.,TRBV3-1,many,TRBJ2-5,TGTGCCAGCAGCCAAGGACAGGCAAAAAGAGAGACCCAGTACTTC,CASSQGQAKRETQYF
.,TRBV5-1,.,TRBJ2-7,TGCGCCAGCAGCTTGGGAGGTGGGGACGAGCAGTACTTC,CASSLGGGDEQYF
.,TRBV6-1,.,TRBJ1-2,TGTGCCAGCAGGGATCGAGCGTTAGGCTATGGCTACACCTTC,CASRDRALGYGYTF
.,TRBV7-9,many,TRBJ2-1,TGTGCCAGCAGCTTTTCCTACTCGAACAATGAGCAGTTCTTC,CASSFSYSNNEQFF
TRBD1,TRBV20-1,.,TRBJ2-7,TGCAGTGCTAGAGTGGGACAGGGGTACGAGCAGTACTTC,CSARVGQGYEQYF
.,TRBV20-1,.,TRBJ2-7,TGCAGTGCGGAAGTTTGGCGGGTCGAGACCCAGCACTTC,CSAEVWRVETQHF
.,TRBV20-1,.,TRBJ2-5,TGCAGTGCTGCCCAACGGAGTGATGGTGAGCAGTACTTC,CSAAQRSDGEQYF
TRBD2,TRBV20-1,.,TRBJ2-7,TGCAGTGCCTCGGGACTAGCTAGCTACGAGCAGTACTTC,CSASGLASYEQYF
TRBD1,TRBV10-3,.,TRBJ2-2,TGTGCCACCCTGGGACAGGTGGGCACCGGGGAGCTGTTTTTT,CATLGQVGTGELFF
.,TRBV9,.,TRBJ2-5,TGTGCCAGCAGACAAGACGCCACACCGAAGGAGACCCAGTACTTC,CASRQDATPKETQYF
TRBD2,TRBV18,.,TRBJ2-1,TGTGCCAGCTCACCACCGACTAGCGGGATTGCCGAGCGGTTCTTC,CASSPPTSGIAERFF
.,TRBV27,.,TRBJ2-5,TGTGCCAGCAGTTTAGCCCCCCGGACTACTGAGACCCAGTACTTC,CASSLAPRTTETQYF
.,TRBV20-1,.,TRBJ1-1,TGCAGTGCTAGAAGGGTCTACACTGAAGCTTTCTTT,CSARRVYTEAFF
.,TRBV2,few,TRBJ1-6,TGTGCCAGCGAGAACGAGGGGCTCTCACCCCTCCACTTT,CASENEGLSPLHF